Listed here are 15 T cell receptor beta chains from one sample, sequenced in a study of tissue T cells after allogeneic stem cell transplantation. Clones were read by immunoSEQ multiplex PCR, and TCRdb kept only the in-frame ones, dropping some. Among fewer than 5,500 clones listed, around 50% were seen once. As to time point: mouse harvest day 7 after allogeneic transplant. Mouse grafts combined 10^7 T-cell-depleted bone marrow cells with 10^6 splenic CD5+ T cells. The specimen sequenced was lymph node tissue. These TCRs come from a female BALB/c mouse given C57BL/6 T cells with graft-versus-host disease after an allogeneic hematopoietic cell transplant.

Concerning this clone: The gene symbols are mouse symbols. The read finishes 1 residue shy of the CDR3 end, and the germline J gene is used to complete it. The chain carries TRBV23 and TRBJ2-7; the D call of TRBD2 is as the table states it, not checked on the DNA. The CDR3 length is 14 residues. Germline CDR1 KGHTA, CDR2 FQNQQP. The CDR3 DNA, read in part, is TGCTCCAGCAGTCAACGACTGGGGCCCGAGGAACAGTAC. It translates to CSSSQRLGPEEQY. The full CDR3 sequence reads CSSSQRLGPEEQYF.

A note on this clone: The listed genes are named as in mouse. The read comes to an end 1 residue before the CDR3 does, leaving the germline J gene to fill in the end. V is TRBV20 and J is TRBJ1-2, with D possibly being TRBD1 (6 bases). The CDR3 covers 12 residues. The V gene lost 3 bases and the J gene lost 3 bases, with 8 bases spanning the gap. CDR1 is GFQATS and CDR2 is STVNSAI in the germline V gene. CDR3 loop: CGASRGDSDYTF. CDR3 DNA (partial): TGTGGTGCTAGCAGGGGAGACTCCGACTACACC. The whole variable domain, filled in from reference TRBV20 and TRBJ1-2, reads GALVYQYPRRTICKSGTSMRMECQAVGFQATSVAWYRQSPQKTFELIALSTVNSAIKYEQNFTQEKFPISHPNLSFSSMTVLNAYLEDRGLYLCGASRGDSDYTFGSGTRLLVI.

This clone ranks as large. All gene names here are mouse names. The DNA ends 1 residue before the CDR3 does, and the rest of the CDR3 is filled in from the germline J gene. The rearrangement links TRBV16 to TRBJ2-5, with D possibly TRBD1 on 5 matching bases. V was shortened by 0 bases and J by 3 bases, with 7 bases between the two germline ends. CDR1 and CDR2 (germline): SGHSA, FRNQAP. This CDR3 is built from 14 residues. CDR3 sequence: CASSLETEQDTQYF. CDR3 bases read: TGTGCAAGCAGCTTAGAGACAGAACAAGACACCCAGTAC.

Of note for this clone: Germline and genes here are mouse. The missing CDR3 end, 1 residue past where the read stops, is filled in from the germline J gene. V is TRBV13-1 and J is TRBJ2-4, with 7 bases fitting TRBD2. The CDR3 contains 14 residues. Germline values: CDR1 NSHNY, CDR2 SYGAGN. V gave up 4 bases and J gave up 1 base; unmatched junction bases: 3. The CDR3 sequence: CASSPLGGQNTLYF. Incomplete CDR3 DNA: TGTGCCAGCAGTCCCCTGGGGGGTCAAAACACCTTGTAC.

With respect to this clone: Mouse names are used for the genes. The read stops 1 residue short of the end of the CDR3; the missing end is completed from the germline J gene. This chain links TRBV12-1 with TRBJ2-5; 8 bases are a match to TRBD2. CDR3 size: 14 residues. CDR1 SGHSN and CDR2 HYEKVE come from the germline V gene. With V trimmed by 3 bases and J by 0 bases, 1 base remained unmatched. CDR3 bases read: TGTGCCAGCTCTACTGGGGGTAACCAAGACACCCAGTAC. Its protein is CASSTGGNQDTQY. The entire CDR3 reads CASSTGGNQDTQYF.

As regards this clone: Gene names and germline match the mouse. The CDR3 extends 1 residue past the end of the read, so its final part is completed from the germline J gene. The V gene is TRBV26, the J gene TRBJ2-7; 12 bases map to TRBD2. Trimming removed 3 bases from V and 7 bases from J; junction bases left unmatched: 7. This CDR3 has 15 residues. Germline loops: CDR1 KGHPV, CDR2 FQNQEV (reference sequence). CDR3 sequence: CASSLQTGGAPEQYF. The sequenced CDR3 bases are TGTGCCAGCAGTCTTCAGACTGGGGGGGCGCCGGAACAGTAC.

As regards this clone: Gene names and germline refer to mouse. The read halts 1 residue ahead of the CDR3 end, with the missing end drawn from the germline J gene. In the same sample, other DNA sequences code for this CDR3. The chain has TRBV13-3 and TRBJ2-4; TRBD2 agrees at 8 bases. Germline CDR1 NNHDY, CDR2 SYVADS. Trimming removed 1 base from V and 0 bases from J; junction bases left unmatched: 4. There are 16 residues in the CDR3. CDR3 bases read: TGTGCCAGCAGTGATAACTGGGGGTCCAGTCAAAACACCTTGTAC. Its protein is CASSDNWGSSQNTLY. The CDR3 as a whole reads CASSDNWGSSQNTLYF.

Only a few counts were recorded for this clone. Mouse gene names and germline throughout. The read stops 1 residue short of the end of the CDR3; the missing end is completed from the germline J gene. V is TRBV13-2 and J is TRBJ2-7, with TRBD1 identical over 11 bases. The CDR3 loop spans 14 amino acids. The J segment lost 6 bases and the V segment lost 0 bases, leaving 2 bases of the junction unmatched. Germline assignment: CDR1 NNHNN and CDR2 SYGAGS (reference sequence). CDR3 DNA (partial): TGTGCCAGCGGTGATGAGGACAGGGGGCCTGAACAGTAC. It specifies CASGDEDRGPEQY. The whole CDR3 region reads CASGDEDRGPEQYF.

This clone was observed a handful of times. Gene names denote mouse genes. The read comes to an end 1 residue before the CDR3 does, leaving the germline J gene to fill in the end. The V call is TRBV29, the J call TRBJ2-7; D gene ambiguous. Trimming removed 4 bases at V and 0 bases at J, with 7 bases between. Germline CDR1 reads MSHET; CDR2 reads SYDVDS. The CDR3 is 13 residues long. Incomplete CDR3 DNA: TGTGCTAGCAGTTCCGGAAGCTCCTATGAACAGTAC. Its translation: CASSSGSSYEQY. The whole CDR3 protein reads CASSSGSSYEQYF.

This clone showed up just once. Mouse gene names apply. Read coverage stops 1 residue before the CDR3 terminus; the germline J gene supplies the remainder. The genes are TRBV20 and TRBJ2-2; D gene unclear. V was shortened by 1 base and J by 4 bases, with 4 bases between the two germline ends. The CDR3 contains 12 residues. Per the germline V gene, CDR1 is GFQATS and CDR2 is STVNSAI. The chain's CDR3 is CGARASTGQLYF. Partial CDR3 DNA: TGTGGTGCTAGGGCCAGCACCGGGCAGCTCTAC.

About this clone: Mouse names are used for the genes. The read halts 1 residue ahead of the CDR3 end, with the missing end drawn from the germline J gene. The genes are TRBV12-1 and TRBJ2-1; TRBD2 aligns across 12 bases. Germline CDR1 and CDR2: SGHSN and HYEKVE. The ends lost 0 bases at V and 7 bases at J; junction bases unmatched: 6. The CDR3 totals 16 residues. The covered CDR3 bases are TGTGCCAGCTCTCTCGGACTGGGGGGGGCGAGGGCTGAGCAGTTC. Translated: CASSLGLGGARAEQF. The entire CDR3 reads CASSLGLGGARAEQFF.

Notes on this clone: Genes and germline are mouse. The CDR3 goes on 1 residue after the read ends, and that part is filled in from the germline J gene. V gene TRBV26 combines with J gene TRBJ2-3; 8 bases map to TRBD1. Germline CDR1 reads KGHPV; CDR2 reads FQNQEV (reference sequence). The CDR3 runs 16 residues. V lost 2 bases to trimming and J lost 1 base; unmatched junction nucleotides: 5. The CDR3: CASSLRQGAGAETLYF. The sequenced CDR3 bases are TGTGCCAGCAGTCTGAGGCAGGGGGCTGGTGCAGAAACGCTGTAT.

A remark on this clone: The germline and genes are mouse ones. The read halts 1 residue ahead of the CDR3 end, with the missing end drawn from the germline J gene. The gene calls are TRBV20 and TRBJ2-3; the D gene is possibly TRBD2 (6 bases). CDR3 length: 14 residues. Germline-derived CDR1 and CDR2 are GFQATS and STVNSAI. Trimming stripped 1 base from V and 0 bases from J, with 8 bases between. CDR3 DNA, as far as it was read: TGTGGTGCTAGGGTTGGGGGTAGTGCAGAAACGCTGTAT. As protein: CGARVGGSAETLY. The complete CDR3 reads CGARVGGSAETLYF.

In its sample, this clone was seen a few times. Each gene name is a mouse one. Sequencing ends 1 residue short of the CDR3 end; the germline J gene provides the rest. The V and J genes are TRBV23 and TRBJ2-1; the listed D gene, TRBD1, was not tested against the DNA. The CDR3 has 14 amino acids. Germline CDR1 KGHTA, CDR2 FQNQQP. The CDR3 is CSSSQSTGVAEQFF. The part of the CDR3 DNA that was read is TGCTCCAGCAGTCAATCGACAGGGGTGGCTGAGCAGTTC.

With regard to this clone: Here the gene names and germline are mouse. The read halts 1 residue ahead of the CDR3 end, with the missing end drawn from the germline J gene. The chain employs TRBV20 and TRBJ2-7, with 11 bases matching TRBD1. The junction had 8 bases not matched to a gene; V was cut back by 3 bases and J by 7 bases. CDR3 size: 14 residues. CDR1 and CDR2 (germline): GFQATS, STVNSAI. The CDR3 sequence is CGAREGQGVGEQYF. The CDR3 bases that were read are TGTGGTGCTAGAGAGGGACAGGGGGTCGGGGAACAGTAC.